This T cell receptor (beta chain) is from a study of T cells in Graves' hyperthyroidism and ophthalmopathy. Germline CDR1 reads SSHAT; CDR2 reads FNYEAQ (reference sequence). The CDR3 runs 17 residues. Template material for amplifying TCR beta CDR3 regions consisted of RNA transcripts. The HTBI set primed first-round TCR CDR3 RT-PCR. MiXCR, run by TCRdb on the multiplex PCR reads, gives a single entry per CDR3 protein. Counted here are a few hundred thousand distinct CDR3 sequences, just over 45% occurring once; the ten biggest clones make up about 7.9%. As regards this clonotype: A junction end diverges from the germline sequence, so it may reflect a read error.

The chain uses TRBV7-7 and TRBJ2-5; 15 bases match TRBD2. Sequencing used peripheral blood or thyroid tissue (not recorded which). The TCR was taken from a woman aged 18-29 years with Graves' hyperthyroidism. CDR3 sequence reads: CASSLGLAGGDNETQYF. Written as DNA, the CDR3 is TGTGCTAGCAGCTTGGGACTAGCGGGAGGTGACAATGAGACCCAGTACTTC.